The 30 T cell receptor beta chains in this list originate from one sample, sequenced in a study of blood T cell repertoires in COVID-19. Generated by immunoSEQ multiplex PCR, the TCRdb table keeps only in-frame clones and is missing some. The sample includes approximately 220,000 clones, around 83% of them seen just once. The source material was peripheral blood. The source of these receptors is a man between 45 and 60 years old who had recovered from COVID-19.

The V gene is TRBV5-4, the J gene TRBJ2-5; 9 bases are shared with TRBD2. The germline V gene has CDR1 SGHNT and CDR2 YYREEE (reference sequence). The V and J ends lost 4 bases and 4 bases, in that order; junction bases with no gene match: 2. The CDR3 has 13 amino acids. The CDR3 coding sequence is TGTGCCAGCAGCATACTAGCGGGAGAGACCCAGTACTTC. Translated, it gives CASSILAGETQYF.

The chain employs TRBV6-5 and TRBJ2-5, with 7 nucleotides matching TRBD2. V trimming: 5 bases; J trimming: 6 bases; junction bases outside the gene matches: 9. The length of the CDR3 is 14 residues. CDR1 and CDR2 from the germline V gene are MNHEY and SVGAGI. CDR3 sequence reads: CASSPRGGRKTQYF. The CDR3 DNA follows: TGTGCCAGCAGTCCCCGGGGAGGGAGGAAGACCCAGTACTTC.

CDR3 region: CASSLFKGGIKTPLHF. In DNA, the CDR3 is TGTGCCAGCAGCTTATTTAAGGGGGGGATTAAGACACCCCTCCACTTT. This chain connects TRBV11-2 to TRBJ1-6, with D tentatively TRBD1 (6 bases). The CDR3 contains 16 residues. Germline CDR1 and CDR2: SGHAT and FQNNGV. V shed 2 bases and J shed 11 bases, with 19 bases lying between them. The entire variable domain, with the rest obtained from reference TRBV11-2 and TRBJ1-6, is as follows: EAGVAQSPRYKIIEKRQSVAFWCNPISGHATLYWYQQILGQGPKLLIQFQNNGVVDDSQLPKDRFSAERLKGVDSTLKIQPAKLEDSAVYLCASSLFKGGIKTPLHFGNGTRLTVT.

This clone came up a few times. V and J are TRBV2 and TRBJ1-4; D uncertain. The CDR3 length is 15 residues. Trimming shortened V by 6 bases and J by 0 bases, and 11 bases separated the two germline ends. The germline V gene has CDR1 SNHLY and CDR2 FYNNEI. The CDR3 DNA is TGTGCCAGCAGACCCACACATGCAACTAATGAAAAACTGTTTTTT. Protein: CASRPTHATNEKLFF.

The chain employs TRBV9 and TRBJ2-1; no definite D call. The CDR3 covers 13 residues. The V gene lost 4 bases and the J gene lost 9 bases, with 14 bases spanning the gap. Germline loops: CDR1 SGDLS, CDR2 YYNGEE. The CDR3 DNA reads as TGTGCCAGCAGCCCGCAAAATCGCGGTGAGCAGTTCTTC. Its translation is CASSPQNRGEQFF.

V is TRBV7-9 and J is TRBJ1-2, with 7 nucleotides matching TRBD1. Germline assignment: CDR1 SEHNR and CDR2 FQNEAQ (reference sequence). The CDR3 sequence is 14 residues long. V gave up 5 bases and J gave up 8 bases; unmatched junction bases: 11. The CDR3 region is CASSTGTVPAGYTF. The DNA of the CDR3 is TGTGCCAGCAGCACCGGGACAGTCCCAGCGGGCTACACCTTC.

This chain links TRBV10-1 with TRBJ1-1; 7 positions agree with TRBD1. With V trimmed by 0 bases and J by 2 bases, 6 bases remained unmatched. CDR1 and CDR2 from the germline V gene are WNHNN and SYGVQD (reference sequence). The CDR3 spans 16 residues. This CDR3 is CASSESPDRDNTEAFF. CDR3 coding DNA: TGCGCCAGCAGTGAGTCCCCCGACAGGGATAACACTGAAGCTTTCTTT.

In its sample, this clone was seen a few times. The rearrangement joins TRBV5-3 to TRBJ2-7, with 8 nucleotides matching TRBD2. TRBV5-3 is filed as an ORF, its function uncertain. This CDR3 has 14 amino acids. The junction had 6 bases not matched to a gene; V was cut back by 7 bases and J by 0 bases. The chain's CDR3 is CARFTSGSSYEQYF. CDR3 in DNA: TGTGCCAGATTCACTAGCGGCAGCTCCTACGAGCAGTACTTC.

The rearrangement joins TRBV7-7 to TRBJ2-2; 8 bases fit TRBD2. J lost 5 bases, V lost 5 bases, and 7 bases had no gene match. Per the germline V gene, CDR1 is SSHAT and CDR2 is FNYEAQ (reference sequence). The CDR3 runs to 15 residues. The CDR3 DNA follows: TGTGCCAGCAGCCCCACCGGGACTAGTACCGGGGAGCTGTTTTTT. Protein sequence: CASSPTGTSTGELFF. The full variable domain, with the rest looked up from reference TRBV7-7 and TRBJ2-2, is GAGVSQSPRYKVTKRGQDVTLRCDPISSHATLYWYQQALGQGPEFLTYFNYEAQPDKSGLPSDRFSAERPEGSISTLTIQRTEQRDSAMYRCASSPTGTSTGELFFGEGSRLTVL.

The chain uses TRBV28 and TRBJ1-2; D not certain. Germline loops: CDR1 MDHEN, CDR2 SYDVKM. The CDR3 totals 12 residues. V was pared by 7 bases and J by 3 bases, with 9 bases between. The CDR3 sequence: CASTAADYGYTF. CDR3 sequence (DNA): TGTGCCAGCACAGCGGCCGACTATGGCTACACCTTC.

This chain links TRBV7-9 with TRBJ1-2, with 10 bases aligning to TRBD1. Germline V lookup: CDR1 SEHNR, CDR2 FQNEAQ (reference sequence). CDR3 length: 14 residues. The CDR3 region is CAGQGQLEAYGYTF. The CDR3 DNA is TGTGCGGGACAGGGGCAATTGGAGGCCTATGGCTACACCTTC.

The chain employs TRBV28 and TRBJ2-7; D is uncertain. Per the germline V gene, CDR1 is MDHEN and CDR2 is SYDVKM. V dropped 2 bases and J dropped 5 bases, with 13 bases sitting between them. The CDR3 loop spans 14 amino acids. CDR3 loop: CASSLASGSHEQYF. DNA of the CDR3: TGTGCCAGCAGTTTAGCCTCAGGTTCCCACGAGCAGTACTTC.

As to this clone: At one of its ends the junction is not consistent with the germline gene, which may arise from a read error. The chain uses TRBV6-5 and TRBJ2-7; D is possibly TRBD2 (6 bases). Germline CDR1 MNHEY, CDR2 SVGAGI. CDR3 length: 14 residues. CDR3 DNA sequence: TGTGCCAGCAGTCACTCACTAGCTAACTACGAGCAGTACTTC. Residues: CASSHSLANYEQYF.

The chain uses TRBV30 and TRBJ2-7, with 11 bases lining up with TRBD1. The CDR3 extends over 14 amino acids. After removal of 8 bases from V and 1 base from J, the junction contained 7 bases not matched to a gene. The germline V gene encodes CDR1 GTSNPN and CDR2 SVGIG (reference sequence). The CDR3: CAQKGTGGSYEQYF. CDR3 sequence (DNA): TGTGCCCAAAAAGGGACAGGGGGGTCCTACGAGCAGTACTTC.

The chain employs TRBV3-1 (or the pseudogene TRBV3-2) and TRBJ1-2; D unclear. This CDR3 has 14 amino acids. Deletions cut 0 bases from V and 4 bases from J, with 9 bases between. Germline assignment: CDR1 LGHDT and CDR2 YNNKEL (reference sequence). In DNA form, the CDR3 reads TGTGCCAGCAGCCAAGAGGGCGCAGGCTATGGCTACACCTTC. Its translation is CASSQEGAGYGYTF.

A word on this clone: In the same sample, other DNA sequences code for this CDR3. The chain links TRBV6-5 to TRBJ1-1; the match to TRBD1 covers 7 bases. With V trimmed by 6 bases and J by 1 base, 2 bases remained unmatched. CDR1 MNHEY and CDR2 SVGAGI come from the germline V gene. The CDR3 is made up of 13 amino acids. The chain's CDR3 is CASSRQGNTEAFF. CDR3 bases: TGTGCCAGCAGCAGACAGGGGAACACTGAAGCTTTCTTT.

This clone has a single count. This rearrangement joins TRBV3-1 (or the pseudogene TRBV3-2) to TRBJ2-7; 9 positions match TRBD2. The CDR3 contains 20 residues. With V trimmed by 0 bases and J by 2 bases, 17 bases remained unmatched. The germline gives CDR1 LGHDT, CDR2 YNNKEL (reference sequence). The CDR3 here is CASSQERRIAGVASPYEQYF. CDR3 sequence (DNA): TGTGCCAGCAGCCAAGAGAGAAGAATAGCGGGAGTGGCTTCCCCCTACGAGCAGTACTTC.

The CDR3 coding sequence is TGTGCCAGCAGCTTCCGGACTAGCGGCCCTGGCGGTGAGCAGTTCTTC. Its translation is CASSFRTSGPGGEQFF. V and J are TRBV11-1 and TRBJ2-1, with 10 bases matching TRBD2. V shed 3 bases, J shed 9 bases, and the junction held 11 bases outside the gene matches. Germline CDR1 SGHAT, CDR2 FQDESV (reference sequence). The CDR3 is made up of 16 amino acids.

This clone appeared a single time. The CDR3 loop is CASSSRTGSTDTQYF. CDR3 in DNA: TGTGCCAGCAGCAGCCGGACAGGAAGCACAGATACGCAGTATTTT. The J gene is TRBJ2-3, the V gene TRBV28; 7 bases line up with TRBD1. The CDR3 is 15 amino acids. The junction had 6 bases not matched to a gene; V was cut back by 6 bases and J by 0 bases. Germline V gene data show CDR1 as MDHEN and CDR2 as SYDVKM.

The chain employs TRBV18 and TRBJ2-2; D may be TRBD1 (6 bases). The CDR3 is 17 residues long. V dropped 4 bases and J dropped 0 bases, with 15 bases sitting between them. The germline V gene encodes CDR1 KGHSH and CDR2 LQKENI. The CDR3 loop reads CASSRYAGTTNTGELFF. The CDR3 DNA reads TGTGCCAGCTCACGTTACGCCGGGACAACGAACACCGGGGAGCTGTTTTTT.

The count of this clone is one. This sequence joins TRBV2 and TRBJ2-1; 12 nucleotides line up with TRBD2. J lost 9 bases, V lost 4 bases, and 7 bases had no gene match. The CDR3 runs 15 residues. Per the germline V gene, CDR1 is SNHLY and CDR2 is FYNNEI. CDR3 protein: CASSGPLAGGTEQFF. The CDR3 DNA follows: TGTGCCAGCAGTGGGCCACTAGCGGGGGGCACTGAGCAGTTCTTC.

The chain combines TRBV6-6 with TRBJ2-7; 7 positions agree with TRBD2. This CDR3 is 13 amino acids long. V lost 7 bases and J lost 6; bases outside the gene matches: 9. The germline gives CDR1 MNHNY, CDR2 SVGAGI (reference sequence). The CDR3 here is CASKKRDPPEQYF. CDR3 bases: TGTGCCAGCAAAAAGCGGGACCCGCCCGAGCAGTACTTC.

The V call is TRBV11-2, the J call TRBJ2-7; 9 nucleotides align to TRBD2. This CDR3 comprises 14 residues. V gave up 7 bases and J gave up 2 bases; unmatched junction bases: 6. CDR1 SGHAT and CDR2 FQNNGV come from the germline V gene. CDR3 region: CASTPSGGPYEQYF. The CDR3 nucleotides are TGTGCCAGCACTCCGAGCGGGGGGCCCTACGAGCAGTACTTC.

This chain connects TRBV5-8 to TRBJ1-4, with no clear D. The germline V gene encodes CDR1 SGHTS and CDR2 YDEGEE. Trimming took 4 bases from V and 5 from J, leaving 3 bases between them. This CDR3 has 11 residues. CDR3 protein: CASSPNEKLFF. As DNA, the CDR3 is TGTGCCAGCAGCCCGAATGAAAAACTGTTTTTT.

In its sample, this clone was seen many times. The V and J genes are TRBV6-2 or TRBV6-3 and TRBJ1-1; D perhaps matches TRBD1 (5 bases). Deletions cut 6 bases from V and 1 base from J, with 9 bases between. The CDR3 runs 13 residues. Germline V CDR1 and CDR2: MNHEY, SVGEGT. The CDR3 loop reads CASSFGQNTEAFF. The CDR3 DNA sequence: TGTGCCAGCAGCTTTGGACAGAACACTGAAGCTTTCTTT.

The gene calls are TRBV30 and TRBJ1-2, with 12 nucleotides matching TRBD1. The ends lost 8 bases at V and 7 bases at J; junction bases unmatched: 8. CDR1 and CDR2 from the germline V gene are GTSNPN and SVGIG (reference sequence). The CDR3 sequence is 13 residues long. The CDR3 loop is CAGTGTGGFGYTF. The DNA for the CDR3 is TGTGCCGGGACCGGGACAGGGGGCTTTGGCTACACCTTC. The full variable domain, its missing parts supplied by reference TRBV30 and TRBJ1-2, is SQTIHQWPATLVQPVGSPLSLECTVEGTSNPNLYWYRQAAGRGLQLLFYSVGIGQISSEVPQNLSASRPQDRQFILSSKKLLLSDSGFYLCAGTGTGGFGYTFGSGTRLTVV.

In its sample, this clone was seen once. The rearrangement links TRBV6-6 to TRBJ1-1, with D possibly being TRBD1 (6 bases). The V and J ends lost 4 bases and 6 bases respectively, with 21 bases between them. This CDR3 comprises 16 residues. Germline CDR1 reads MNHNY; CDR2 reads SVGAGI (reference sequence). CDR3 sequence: CASSFSPRQAGAEAFF. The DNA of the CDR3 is TGTGCCAGCAGTTTTTCCCCACGACAGGCGGGGGCTGAAGCTTTCTTT.

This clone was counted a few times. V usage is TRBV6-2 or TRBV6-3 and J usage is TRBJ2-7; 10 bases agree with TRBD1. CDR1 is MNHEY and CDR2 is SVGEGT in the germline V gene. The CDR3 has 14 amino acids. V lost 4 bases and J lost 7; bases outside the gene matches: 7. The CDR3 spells CASSSGTGVEEQYF. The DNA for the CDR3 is TGTGCCAGCAGTTCTGGGACAGGGGTGGAAGAGCAGTACTTC.

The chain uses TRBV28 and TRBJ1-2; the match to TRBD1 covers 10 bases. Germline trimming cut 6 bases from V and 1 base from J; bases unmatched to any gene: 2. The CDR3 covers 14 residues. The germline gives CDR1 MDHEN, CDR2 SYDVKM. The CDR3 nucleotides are TGTGCCAGCAGGACAGGGGGCGTTAACTATGGCTACACCTTC. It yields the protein CASRTGGVNYGYTF.

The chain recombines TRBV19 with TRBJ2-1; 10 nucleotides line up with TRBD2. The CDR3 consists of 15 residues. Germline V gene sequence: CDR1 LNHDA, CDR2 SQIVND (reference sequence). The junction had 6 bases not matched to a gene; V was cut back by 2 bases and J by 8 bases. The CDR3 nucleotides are TGTGCCAGTAGTATAATTAGCGGGAGGCAGGATGAGCAGTTCTTC. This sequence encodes CASSIISGRQDEQFF.